These 28 T cell receptor beta chains were all obtained from the same sample, sequenced in a study of Ad26.COV2.S vaccination and SARS-CoV-2 variants. Noted treatment: roughly 18 received Ad26.COV2.S at low or high dose, single or two shots; about 5 received placebo; per-sample allocation not given. Samples were taken on day 63 after the first vaccine or placebo injection. Clones were sequenced by immunoSEQ multiplex PCR, and TCRdb holds only the in-frame ones, with some missing. The sample yields 440,000 or so clones, 89% seen once. This sample comprised peripheral blood, obtained in a trial of Ad26.COV2.S vaccine versus placebo. Receptors were obtained from a person between 18 and 65 years old who received the Ad26.COV2.S COVID-19 vaccine or a placebo.

This chain uses TRBV27 with TRBJ1-1; the D gene is possibly TRBD1 (6 bases). Germline V gives CDR1 MNHEY, CDR2 SMNVEV (reference sequence). The CDR3 contains 14 residues. The germline V and J ends were trimmed by 5 bases and 0 bases, with 10 bases remaining between them. The DNA of the CDR3 is TGTGCCAGCAGTCCCGGGACACTGAACACTGAAGCTTTCTTT. It translates to CASSPGTLNTEAFF.

The chain joins TRBV4-1 to TRBJ2-4; no clear D gene. The CDR3 contains 16 residues. In germline, CDR1 is MGHRA, CDR2 YSYEKL. Trimming took 0 bases from V and 0 from J, leaving 9 bases between them. The CDR3 DNA reads TGCGCCAGCAGCCAAGAGTTGGTTATAGCCAAAAACATTCAGTACTTC. As protein: CASSQELVIAKNIQYF.

The rearrangement links TRBV18 to TRBJ1-4; D perhaps matches TRBD1 (5 bases). The length of the CDR3 is 14 residues. The germline CDR1 and CDR2 sequences are KGHSH and LQKENI. V shed 5 bases and J shed 3 bases, with 10 bases lying between them. CDR3 DNA sequence: TGTGCCAGCTCAAGCGGGACGGCTAATGAAAAACTGTTTTTT. It is translated as CASSSGTANEKLFF.

This clone occurred a few times. This same CDR3 is encoded by further DNA sequences in the sample. This chain's CDR3 is CASSRDTYEQYF. CDR3 coding DNA: TGTGCCAGCAGCCGGGACACCTACGAGCAGTACTTC. The rearrangement joins TRBV12-3 or TRBV12-4 to TRBJ2-7; weak D call: TRBD1 (6 bases). The CDR3 is 12 amino acids. Between the trimmed V and J ends, which lost 6 bases and 2 bases, there was a span of 8 bases.

This chain joins TRBV11-1 and TRBJ2-7, with D perhaps matching TRBD2 (5 bases). The CDR3 is 16 residues long. Germline CDR1 and CDR2: SGHAT and FQDESV (reference sequence). Trimming shortened V by 0 bases and J by 0 bases, and 12 bases separated the two germline ends. CDR3 sequence: CASSLAATRSSYEQYF. In DNA, the CDR3 is TGTGCCAGCAGCTTAGCGGCTACTAGGAGCTCCTACGAGCAGTACTTC.

V is TRBV28 and J is TRBJ1-5; tentatively, D is TRBD1 (5 bases). Trimming pared 4 bases from V and 3 bases from J, leaving 7 bases between. The CDR3 consists of 13 residues. In germline, CDR1 is MDHEN, CDR2 SYDVKM. CDR3 DNA sequence: TGTGCCAGCAGTTGGGGGGTCAATCAGCCCCAGCATTTT. Protein sequence: CASSWGVNQPQHF. Looking up the rest from reference TRBV28 and TRBJ1-5 gives the full variable domain: DVKVTQSSRYLVKRTGEKVFLECVQDMDHENMFWYRQDPGLGLRLIYFSYDVKMKEKGDIPEGYSVSREKKERFSLILESASTNQTSMYLCASSWGVNQPQHFGDGTRLSIL.

The chain employs TRBV15 and TRBJ2-7; D is uncertain. The germline V gene has CDR1 LNHNV and CDR2 YYDKDF (reference sequence). The CDR3 loop spans 13 amino acids. V was pared by 1 base and J by 7 bases, with 11 bases between. The DNA for the CDR3 is TGTGCCACCAGCAGAGTTGCAGCCCTGGAGCAGTACTTC. Translated: CATSRVAALEQYF. Complete variable domain (other parts from reference TRBV15 and TRBJ2-7): DAMVIQNPRYQVTQFGKPVTLSCSQTLNHNVMYWYQQKSSQAPKLLFHYYDKDFNNEADTPDNFQSRRPNTSFCFLDIRSPGLGDTAMYLCATSRVAALEQYFGPGTRLTVT.

The DNA for the CDR3 is TGTGCCAGCAGCAGAGGACAGGGGACCTATGGCTACACCTTC. This codes for CASSRGQGTYGYTF. The chain uses TRBV27 and TRBJ1-2; 9 bases map to TRBD1. V lost 6 bases, J lost 4 bases, and 6 bases stayed unmatched. Germline CDR1 reads MNHEY; CDR2 reads SMNVEV (reference sequence). This CDR3 region has 14 residues.

This rearrangement joins TRBV24-1 to TRBJ1-5; a possible D gene is TRBD1 (6 bases). The CDR3 length is 12 residues. With 4 bases removed from V and 7 bases from J, the gap between germline ends came to 7 bases. Germline V lookup: CDR1 KGHDR, CDR2 SFDVKD. This chain's CDR3 is CATSETGQPQHF. CDR3 nucleotide sequence: TGTGCCACCAGTGAAACAGGGCAGCCCCAGCATTTT.

V is TRBV18 and J is TRBJ2-4; no firm D call. The V gene's germline CDR1 is KGHSH and CDR2 LQKENI. With 1 base removed from V and 0 bases from J, the gap between germline ends came to 10 bases. This CDR3 contains 16 residues. The CDR3: CASSPRPIIAKNIQYF. CDR3 nucleotides: TGTGCCAGCTCACCACGACCGATTATAGCCAAAAACATTCAGTACTTC.

The J gene is TRBJ1-1, the V gene TRBV18; no definite D call. V lost 5 bases, J lost 0 bases, and 16 bases lay in between. The CDR3 extends over 16 amino acids. Germline assignment: CDR1 KGHSH and CDR2 LQKENI. CDR3 protein: CASSAFNSGVNTEAFF. The CDR3 bases are TGTGCCAGCTCAGCCTTTAACAGTGGGGTGAACACTGAAGCTTTCTTT.

The chain carries TRBV9 and TRBJ1-3; TRBD1 might be the D (5 bases). Germline values: CDR1 SGDLS, CDR2 YYNGEE. V was cut by 4 bases and J by 2 bases, with 22 bases left in between. The CDR3 runs to 18 residues. The CDR3 here is CASSPGTSVGVAGNTIYF. DNA of the CDR3: TGTGCCAGCAGCCCTGGGACCTCGGTAGGGGTGGCTGGAAACACCATATATTTT. Supplemented by reference TRBV9 and TRBJ1-3, the full variable domain reads DSGVTQTPKHLITATGQRVTLRCSPRSGDLSVYWYQQSLDQGLQFLIQYYNGEERAKGNILERFSAQQFPDLHSELNLSSLELGDSALYFCASSPGTSVGVAGNTIYFGEGSWLTVV.

The chain recombines TRBV3-1 (or the pseudogene TRBV3-2) with TRBJ2-7; weak D call: TRBD1 (5 bases). The CDR3 contains 13 residues. Germline V gene lookup returns CDR1 LGHDT and CDR2 YNNKEL (reference sequence). V was cut by 3 bases and J by 2 bases, with 8 bases left in between. The CDR3 DNA follows: TGTGCCAGCAGCCACCGCAGGGCCTACGAGCAGTACTTC. This encodes CASSHRRAYEQYF.

The chain couples TRBV6-5 to TRBJ2-5, with no clear D. Trimming stripped 6 bases from V and 2 bases from J, with 10 bases between. Germline lookup yields CDR1 MNHEY and CDR2 SVGAGI. This CDR3 comprises 13 residues. The CDR3, as DNA: TGTGCCAGCAGGTACGCCCTACAAGAGACCCAGTACTTC. Amino acid sequence: CASRYALQETQYF.

The chain combines TRBV11-2 with TRBJ2-7; D is undetermined. CDR1 and CDR2 from the germline V gene are SGHAT and FQNNGV. Trimming removed 0 bases at V and 1 base at J, with 7 bases between. The CDR3 sequence is 14 residues long. The CDR3 sequence: CASSLDHGSYEQYF. CDR3 bases: TGTGCCAGCAGCTTAGATCACGGTTCCTACGAGCAGTACTTC.

The chain carries TRBV3-1 (or the pseudogene TRBV3-2) and TRBJ2-1; 9 positions match TRBD2. V lost 2 bases to trimming and J lost 10 bases; unmatched junction nucleotides: 3. The CDR3 contains 13 residues. Germline V gene data show CDR1 as LGHDT and CDR2 as YNNKEL (reference sequence). The CDR3 loop reads CASSQQTSGEQFF. The CDR3 DNA follows: TGTGCCAGCAGCCAACAAACTAGCGGGGAGCAGTTCTTC.

The V gene is TRBV5-1, the J gene TRBJ1-1, with 8 bases lining up with TRBD1. This CDR3 has 15 residues. Germline CDR1 and CDR2: SGHRS and YFSETQ. The J segment lost 4 bases and the V segment lost 4 bases, leaving 9 bases of the junction unmatched. CDR3 loop: CASSLRTGHGTEAFF. The CDR3 DNA follows: TGCGCCAGCAGCCTCAGGACAGGGCATGGCACTGAAGCTTTCTTT.

The gene calls are TRBV7-2 and TRBJ1-2; D gene uncertain. V was shortened by 4 bases and J by 4 bases, with 16 bases between the two germline ends. The germline CDR1 and CDR2 sequences are SGHTA and FQGNSA. The CDR3 has 15 residues. This chain's CDR3 is CASSSRATAPYGYTF. The CDR3 DNA is TGTGCCAGCAGCTCCCGAGCGACTGCGCCCTATGGCTACACCTTC.

This chain links TRBV6-1 with TRBJ1-2; D remains ambiguous. Germline V lookup: CDR1 MNHNS, CDR2 SASEGT. CDR3 size: 15 residues. The V end lost 1 base, the J end lost 7 bases, and 16 bases lay between the germline ends. CDR3 in amino acids: CASSEGETWGTGYTF. The CDR3 DNA reads as TGTGCCAGCAGTGAAGGGGAGACTTGGGGTACTGGCTACACCTTC.

The chain employs TRBV27 and TRBJ2-7; 10 positions match TRBD2. The V gene end was trimmed by 5 bases and the J gene end by 3 bases; junction bases not matched to a gene: 1. This CDR3 has 13 residues. Looked up from germline, CDR1 is MNHEY and CDR2 is SMNVEV (reference sequence). The CDR3 sequence is CASSLAGDYEQYF. In DNA, the CDR3 is TGTGCCAGCAGTCTAGCGGGAGACTACGAGCAGTACTTC.

The chain links TRBV11-1 to TRBJ1-2, with TRBD1 matching over 7 bases. The ends lost 5 bases at V and 4 bases at J; junction bases unmatched: 7. Germline CDR1 SGHAT, CDR2 FQDESV (reference sequence). The CDR3 consists of 14 residues. CDR3 region: CASSPRDSLYGYTF. The CDR3 bases are TGTGCCAGCAGCCCTCGGGACAGCCTCTATGGCTACACCTTC.

The gene calls are TRBV7-2 and TRBJ2-2; 7 nucleotides line up with TRBD1. J lost 7 bases, V lost 5 bases, and 19 bases had no gene match. The CDR3 runs to 18 residues. The germline V gene has CDR1 SGHTA and CDR2 FQGNSA. This CDR3 reads CASSIHYTGATGGGELFF. The CDR3 DNA sequence: TGTGCCAGCAGCATTCACTACACAGGGGCCACGGGTGGCGGGGAGCTGTTTTTT.

The chain couples TRBV30 to TRBJ1-1; D unclear. The CDR3 spans 15 residues. V lost 1 base, J lost 0 bases, and 12 bases lay in between. Germline-derived CDR1 and CDR2 are GTSNPN and SVGIG (reference sequence). The CDR3 loop reads CAWSDTQVMNTEAFF. In DNA, the CDR3 is TGTGCCTGGAGTGACACCCAAGTTATGAACACTGAAGCTTTCTTT.

The chain couples TRBV19 to TRBJ1-5; 7 bases are shared with TRBD1. CDR3 size: 15 residues. CDR1 and CDR2 from the germline V gene are LNHDA and SQIVND (reference sequence). V was clipped by 3 bases and J by 6 bases; unmatched bases: 8. CDR3 DNA sequence: TGTGCCAGTAGTATTCAGAGGGGGCCTGGTCAGCCCCAGCATTTT. It codes for CASSIQRGPGQPQHF.

This clone came up a few times. The chain joins TRBV21-1 to TRBJ1-1. TRBV21-1 is a listed pseudogene. The CDR3 covers 12 residues. This chain's CDR3 is CASAGGGTEAFF. CDR3 nucleotide sequence: TGTGCCAGCGCCGGGGGGGGTACTGAAGCTTTCTTT.

The chain uses TRBV7-3 and TRBJ2-5, with 8 bases fitting TRBD1. Germline values: CDR1 SGHTA, CDR2 FQGTGA. Trimming removed 2 bases from V and 5 bases from J; junction bases left unmatched: 7. This CDR3 comprises 15 residues. As DNA, the CDR3 is TGTGCCAGCAGCTTACTCGGACAGGGTGGGGAGACCCAGTACTTC. It codes for CASSLLGQGGETQYF.

This chain joins TRBV27 and TRBJ1-2; unclear D gene. This CDR3 is built from 16 residues. Germline-derived CDR1 and CDR2 are MNHEY and SMNVEV (reference sequence). Trimming stripped 3 bases from V and 2 bases from J, with 16 bases between. The CDR3, as DNA: TGTGCCAGCAGTTTTAGGGTGGCAGGTGGCAACTATGGCTACACCTTC. This gives the protein CASSFRVAGGNYGYTF.

The chain links TRBV15 to TRBJ1-5; perhaps TRBD1 as D (5 bases). Trimming removed 9 bases at V and 11 bases at J, with 17 bases between. The CDR3 is 12 residues long. Per germline, CDR1 LNHNV and CDR2 YYDKDF (reference sequence). CDR3 sequence: CATGQGAVAQHF. In DNA, the CDR3 is TGTGCCACGGGGCAGGGAGCTGTGGCCCAGCATTTT.